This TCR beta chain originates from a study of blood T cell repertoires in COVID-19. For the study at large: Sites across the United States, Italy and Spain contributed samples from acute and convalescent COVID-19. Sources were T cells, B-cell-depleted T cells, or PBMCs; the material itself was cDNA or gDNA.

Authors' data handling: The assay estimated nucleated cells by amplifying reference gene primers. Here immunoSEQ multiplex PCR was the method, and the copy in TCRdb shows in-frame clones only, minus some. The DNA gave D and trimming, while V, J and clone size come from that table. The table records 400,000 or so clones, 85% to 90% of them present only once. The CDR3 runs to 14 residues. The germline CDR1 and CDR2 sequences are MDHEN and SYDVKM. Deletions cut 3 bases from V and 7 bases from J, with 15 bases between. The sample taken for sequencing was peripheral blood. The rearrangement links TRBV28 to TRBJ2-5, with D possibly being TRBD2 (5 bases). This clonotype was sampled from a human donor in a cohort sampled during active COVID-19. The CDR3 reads CASSFAGVYGTQYF. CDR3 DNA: TGTGCCAGCAGTTTCGCCGGGGTCTACGGGACCCAGTACTTC.